A selection of T cell receptor beta chains follows, all from one sample in a study of CD8 T cells in ankylosing spondylitis. TCRdb passed the 5' RACE reads through MiXCR, listing each CDR3 protein once. Of under 200,000 distinct CDR3 sequences in the sample, approximately 10% were seen once. Sequencing input: blood, either unsorted or a sorted T cell fraction (not recorded which). These receptors were obtained from a female donor with ankylosing spondylitis or in good health (not recorded which). CDR3s include the opening cysteine and the closing phenylalanine or tryptophan. The D gene is left open where the match is weak. Where a row states a size, it is once, few, many or the class of an expanded clone; other rows omit it.

D: -
size: many
V: TRBV29-1
J: TRBJ2-1
DNA: TGCAGTGTAGCAGCGAACAATGAGCAGTTCTTC
CDR3: CSVAANNEQFF

D: TRBD2
size: -
V: TRBV7-2
J: TRBJ2-7
DNA: TGTGCCAGCAGCGTGGGGACTAGCGCCTACTACGAGCAGTACTTC
CDR3: CASSVGTSAYYEQYF

D: -
size: few
V: TRBV27
J: TRBJ1-1
DNA: TGTGCCAGCAGTTCGGAGAGCGGCTCTGAAGCTTTCTTT
CDR3: CASSSESGSEAFF

D: -
size: few
V: TRBV12-3/TRBV12-4
J: TRBJ2-7
DNA: TGTGCCAGCAGTTTGTTGGGTTACGAGCAGTACTTC
CDR3: CASSLLGYEQYF

D: TRBD2
size: few
V: TRBV4-2
J: TRBJ2-7
DNA: TGTGCCAGCAGCCGCCGACTAGCAGACCTATACGAGCAGTACTTC
CDR3: CASSRRLADLYEQYF

D: -
size: many
V: TRBV12-3/TRBV12-4
J: TRBJ1-1
DNA: TGTGCCAGCAGTCCCACGGCAGCCGAAGCTTTCTTT
CDR3: CASSPTAAEAFF

D: -
size: -
V: TRBV6-2/TRBV6-3
J: TRBJ2-1
DNA: TGTGCCAGCAGTTACTCGGCGGCGGAGCAGTTCTTC
CDR3: CASSYSAAEQFF

D: -
size: many
V: TRBV5-1
J: TRBJ2-1
DNA: TGCGCCAGCAGCCGTCCCGGGAAGGGCAATGAGCAGTTCTTC
CDR3: CASSRPGKGNEQFF

D: TRBD1
size: many
V: TRBV27
J: TRBJ2-7
DNA: TGTGATTATGCCCAGGGGGGACAGGGGAGGAAATACGAGCAGTACTTC
CDR3: CDYAQGGQGRKYEQYF

D: -
size: -
V: TRBV20-1
J: TRBJ2-7
DNA: TGCAGCGCCGTGTTCCTACCTCCGAGGGCCCACTACGAGCAGTACTTC
CDR3: CSAVFLPPRAHYEQYF

D: -
size: few
V: TRBV11-3
J: TRBJ2-2
DNA: TGTGCCAGCAGCTTAGTGAGCACCGGGGAGCTGTTTTTT
CDR3: CASSLVSTGELFF

D: -
size: few
V: TRBV29-1
J: TRBJ2-1
DNA: TGCAGCGTTGTAAATGGACAGTTCAATGAGCAGTTCTTC
CDR3: CSVVNGQFNEQFF

D: -
size: -
V: TRBV6-5
J: TRBJ2-7
DNA: TGTGCCAGCAGGGGATACTACGAGCAGTACTTC
CDR3: CASRGYYEQYF

D: -
size: -
V: TRBV4-1
J: TRBJ2-6
DNA: TGCGCCAGCAGCCATTTGGACGTCTCTGGGGCCAACGTCCTGACTTTC
CDR3: CASSHLDVSGANVLTF

D: TRBD2
size: many
V: TRBV19
J: TRBJ2-1
DNA: TGTGCCAGTAGTGCGGCTAGCGGCAACAATGAGCAGTTCTTC
CDR3: CASSAASGNNEQFF